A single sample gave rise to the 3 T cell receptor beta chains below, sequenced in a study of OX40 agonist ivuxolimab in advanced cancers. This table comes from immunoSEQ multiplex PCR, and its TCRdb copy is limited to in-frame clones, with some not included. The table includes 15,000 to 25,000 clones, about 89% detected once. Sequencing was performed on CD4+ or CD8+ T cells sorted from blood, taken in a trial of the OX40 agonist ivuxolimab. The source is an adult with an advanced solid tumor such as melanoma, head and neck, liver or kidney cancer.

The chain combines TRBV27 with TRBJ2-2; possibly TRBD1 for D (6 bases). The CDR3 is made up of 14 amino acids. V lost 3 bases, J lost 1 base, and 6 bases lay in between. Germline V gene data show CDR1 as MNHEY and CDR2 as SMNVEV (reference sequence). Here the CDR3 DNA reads TGTGCCAGCAGTTTGGGACAGAACACCGGGGAGCTGTTTTTT. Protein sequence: CASSLGQNTGELFF.

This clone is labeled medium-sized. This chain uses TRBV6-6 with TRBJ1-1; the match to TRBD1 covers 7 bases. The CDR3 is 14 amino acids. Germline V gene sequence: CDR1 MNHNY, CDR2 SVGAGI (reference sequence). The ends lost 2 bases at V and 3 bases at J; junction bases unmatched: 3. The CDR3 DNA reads TGTGCCAGCAGTTACGACAGGGTGGACACTGAAGCTTTCTTT. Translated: CASSYDRVDTEAFF.

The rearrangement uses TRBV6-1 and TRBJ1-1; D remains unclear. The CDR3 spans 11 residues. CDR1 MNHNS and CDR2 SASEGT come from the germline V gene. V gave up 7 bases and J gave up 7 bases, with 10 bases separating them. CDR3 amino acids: CASITGFEAFF. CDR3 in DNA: TGTGCCAGCATCACCGGATTTGAAGCTTTCTTT.